This T cell receptor beta chain was obtained from a study of cytomegalovirus exposure and HLA in healthy donors. Broader study findings: The study had only CMV serostatus as immune exposure information. A later analysis showed HLA-associated TCR beta chains outstripping equally common others in clonal expansion.

The CDR3 has 15 amino acids. V lost 5 bases to trimming and J lost 0 bases, with 13 bases between them. Germline loops: CDR1 SGHRS, CDR2 YFSETQ. Primers for the PCR totalled 60 Vbeta and 13 Jbeta. Authors' data handling: In a later analysis, about 12 million of tens of millions of unique beta chains occurred in at least two donors. TCRdb's table, derived via immunoSEQ multiplex PCR, lists solely in-frame clones and lacks some. Clone size and the V and J calls come from that table; the DNA yielded D and trimming. The table records some 100,000 clones, roughly 88% of them present only once. In regard to this clone: Its antigen remains unidentified.

Healthy bone marrow donors made up the donors. This chain links TRBV5-1 with TRBJ2-3; maybe TRBD1 (6 bases). The clonotype was recovered from a woman aged 18-30 years in good health and CMV-seronegative. Sequences were obtained from PBMCs. CDR3 sequence: CASRGGGTSTDTQYF. The DNA of the CDR3 is TGCGCCAGCAGAGGGGGTGGAACTAGCACAGATACGCAGTATTTT.